This is a list of T cell receptor beta chains from one sample in a study of blood T cell repertoires in COVID-19. Profiling relied on immunoSEQ multiplex PCR, and the TCRdb table lists in-frame clones only, not all of them. This table has under 200,000 clones, around 90% appearing once. Sequencing input: peripheral blood. The receptor source for this set is a man in his fifties with acute or convalescent COVID-19. CDR3s include the opening cysteine and the closing phenylalanine or tryptophan. Fields, in order: D gene, V gene, CDR3 length, J gene, clone size, CDR3 protein, CDR3 DNA. D genes are given only for firm matches. Where a row states a size, it is once, few, many or the class of an expanded clone; other rows omit it.

>TRBD2|TRBV19|15|TRBJ2-5|.
CASSMVSSGRETQYF
TGTGCCAGTAGTATGGTATCTAGCGGGCGGGAGACCCAGTACTTC
>.|TRBV7-9|14|TRBJ2-5|.
CASSLVRGGETQYF
TGTGCCAGCAGCTTAGTCAGGGGTGGTGAGACCCAGTACTTC
>.|TRBV19|14|TRBJ1-1|.
CASSIGWTNYEAFF
TGTGCCAGTAGTATAGGGTGGACAAATTATGAAGCTTTCTTT
>.|TRBV2|14|TRBJ1-1|.
CASSGGLTNTEAFF
TGTGCCAGCAGTGGGGGGCTGACGAACACTGAAGCTTTCTTT
>.|TRBV5-1|14|TRBJ1-1|.
CASSLVQLNTEAFF
TGCGCCAGCAGCTTGGTACAGTTGAACACTGAAGCTTTCTTT
>TRBD2|TRBV10-3|17|TRBJ2-2|.
CATNRGLAGGGPGELFF
TGTGCCACGAACCGGGGACTAGCGGGAGGAGGGCCCGGGGAGCTGTTTTTT
>.|TRBV9|14|TRBJ1-2|.
CASSANTGFYGYTF
TGTGCCAGCAGCGCTAATACAGGATTCTATGGCTACACCTTC
>TRBD1|TRBV18|14|TRBJ1-6|.
CASSADRVASPLHF
TGTGCCAGCTCAGCGGACAGGGTGGCTTCACCCCTCCACTTT
>TRBD2|TRBV27|17|TRBJ2-5|.
CASSPLGLAGTQETQYF
TGTGCCAGCAGTCCACTGGGACTAGCGGGTACCCAAGAGACCCAGTACTTC
>TRBD2|TRBV9|16|TRBJ2-3|once
CASSVGFSGRADTQYF
TGTGCCAGCAGCGTAGGTTTTAGCGGGAGAGCAGATACGCAGTATTTT
>TRBD2|TRBV3-1/TRBV3-2|15|TRBJ2-3|.
CASSQWAGVQDTQYF
TGTGCCAGCAGCCAATGGGCGGGAGTCCAAGATACGCAGTATTTT
>TRBD1|TRBV2|15|TRBJ1-4|.
CASSDLQGRGEKLFF
TGTGCCAGCAGTGACTTACAGGGGCGGGGTGAAAAACTGTTTTTT
>TRBD1|TRBV27|15|TRBJ2-3|.
CASSFLGQGTDTQYF
TGTGCCAGCAGTTTCCTGGGACAGGGAACAGATACGCAGTATTTT
>TRBD1|TRBV6-1|17|TRBJ2-3|.
CASSETIGTGGMDTQYF
TGTGCCAGCAGTGAAACAATTGGGACAGGGGGCATGGATACGCAGTATTTT
>TRBD2|TRBV9|15|TRBJ2-1|once
CASSLQAGPYNEQFF
TGTGCCAGCAGCCTCCAAGCGGGACCCTACAATGAGCAGTTCTTC
>.|TRBV5-1|13|TRBJ2-1|.
CASSWEWGDEQFF
TGCGCCAGCAGCTGGGAATGGGGGGACGAGCAGTTCTTC
>.|TRBV2|13|TRBJ2-1|.
CASSEDSLLEQFF
TGTGCCAGCAGTGAAGACAGCCTTTTGGAGCAGTTCTTC
>.|TRBV6-2/TRBV6-3|15|TRBJ1-2|once
CASSYSGRRAYGYTF
TGTGCCAGCAGTTACTCGGGGCGGAGAGCCTATGGCTACACCTTC
>.|TRBV20-1|13|TRBJ1-4|.
CSASRGLNEKLFF
TGCAGTGCTAGTCGCGGGCTTAATGAAAAACTGTTTTTT
>.|TRBV4-2|15|TRBJ1-2|once
CASSPGEGFHGGYTF
TGTGCCAGCAGCCCCGGGGAGGGGTTTCATGGTGGCTACACCTTC
>TRBD1|TRBV27|17|TRBJ1-2|.
CASSLRDPGQGPYGYTF
TGTGCCAGCAGTTTACGGGACCCCGGACAGGGCCCCTATGGCTACACCTTC
>TRBD2|TRBV3-1/TRBV3-2|13|TRBJ2-1|.
CASSPSGDNEQFF
TGTGCCAGCAGCCCTAGCGGGGACAATGAGCAGTTCTTC
>TRBD1|TRBV2|14|TRBJ2-5|.
CASRTGTGQETQYF
TGTGCCAGCAGGACCGGGACAGGGCAAGAGACCCAGTACTTC
>TRBD1|TRBV7-9|15|TRBJ2-5|.
CASSSPDRGRETQYF
TGTGCCAGCAGCTCCCCGGACAGGGGGCGAGAGACCCAGTACTTC
>.|TRBV29-1|12|TRBJ1-1|.
CSVEWGAAEAFF
TGCAGCGTTGAGTGGGGCGCCGCAGAAGCTTTCTTT
>TRBD2|TRBV10-3|16|TRBJ2-7|once
CAISDGTSGVPYEQYF
TGTGCCATCAGTGATGGTACTAGCGGGGTACCCTACGAGCAGTACTTC
>.|TRBV18|19|TRBJ2-5|.
CASSPYRGLPNSYQETQYF
TGTGCCAGCTCACCTTATAGGGGCCTCCCCAATTCGTACCAAGAGACCCAGTACTTC
>.|TRBV19|18|TRBJ1-5|.
CASSITPLGQRGNQPQHF
TGTGCCAGTAGTATAACCCCCCTTGGACAGAGAGGAAATCAGCCCCAGCATTTT
>TRBD2|TRBV27|18|TRBJ2-7|.
CASSLPGLAGVRANEQYF
TGTGCCAGCAGTCTACCGGGACTAGCGGGAGTAAGGGCGAACGAGCAGTACTTC
>TRBD1|TRBV4-3|14|TRBJ1-5|.
CASSQRTGNQPQHF
TGCGCCAGCAGCCAAAGGACAGGGAATCAGCCCCAGCATTTT
>.|TRBV5-1|10|TRBJ1-1|.
CASSGVEAFF
TGCGCCAGCAGCGGAGTTGAAGCTTTCTTT
>TRBD1|TRBV6-2/TRBV6-3|19|TRBJ1-1|.
CASSYSTHHLQGKREEAFF
TGTGCCAGCAGTTACTCCACCCACCACTTACAGGGGAAGAGGGAGGAAGCTTTCTTT
>TRBD2|TRBV4-2|15|TRBJ2-1|.
CASSPTSGGAHEQFF
TGTGCCAGCAGCCCCACTAGCGGGGGGGCCCATGAGCAGTTCTTC
>.|TRBV5-1|12|TRBJ2-1|.
CASSLAGLARFF
TGCGCCAGCAGCTTGGCCGGGCTAGCGAGGTTCTTC
>TRBD1|TRBV5-8|15|TRBJ1-5|.
CASSPTDRGNQPQHF
TGTGCCAGCAGCCCAACTGACAGGGGCAATCAGCCCCAGCATTTT
>.|TRBV9|15|TRBJ1-4|.
CASSPGVSLGEKLFF
TGTGCCAGCAGCCCAGGGGTTTCCCTTGGCGAAAAACTGTTTTTT
>TRBD2|TRBV11-2|15|TRBJ2-1|.
CASRKREGGYNEQFF
TGTGCCAGCAGAAAGCGGGAGGGGGGCTACAATGAGCAGTTCTTC
>.|TRBV6-5|15|TRBJ1-5|.
CASTRFGSDNQPQHF
TGTGCCAGCACGCGCTTCGGGAGTGACAATCAGCCCCAGCATTTT
>TRBD2|TRBV28|15|TRBJ2-3|.
CASSSPGRGTDTQYF
TGTGCCAGCAGCTCCCCCGGGAGGGGCACAGATACGCAGTATTTT
>TRBD1|TRBV7-4|16|TRBJ2-7|.
CASSLLGQGAAYEQYF
TGTGCCAGCAGCTTATTAGGACAGGGGGCAGCCTACGAGCAGTACTTC
>.|TRBV2|14|TRBJ2-3|.
CASSVRTRPGTQYF
TGTGCCAGCAGTGTCCGGACGCGCCCGGGGACGCAGTATTTT
>.|TRBV18|14|TRBJ1-1|.
CASSPAKGGTEAFF
TGTGCCAGCTCACCAGCAAAGGGGGGGACTGAAGCTTTCTTT
>.|TRBV5-4|16|TRBJ2-2|.
CASSTATNRNTGELFF
TGTGCCAGCAGCACCGCCACAAACCGAAACACCGGGGAGCTGTTTTTT
>.|TRBV19|13|TRBJ1-5|.
CASSTGRNQPQHF
TGTGCCAGTAGTACAGGGAGGAATCAGCCCCAGCATTTT
>.|TRBV6-1|16|TRBJ1-1|once
CASSEAFGTTNTEAFF
TGTGCCAGCAGTGAAGCCTTTGGGACAACGAACACTGAAGCTTTCTTT
>.|TRBV6-2/TRBV6-3|13|TRBJ1-2|.
CASSPGQLYGYTF
TGTGCCAGCAGCCCAGGACAGCTCTATGGCTACACCTTC
>.|TRBV11-2|14|TRBJ1-3|.
CASSLASHGNTIYF
TGTGCCAGCAGCTTAGCCAGTCACGGAAACACCATATATTTT
>.|TRBV19|12|TRBJ1-3|.
CASKTSGNTIYF
TGTGCCAGTAAGACATCCGGAAACACCATATATTTT
>.|TRBV5-6|13|TRBJ1-1|many
CASSLVVADEAFF
TGTGCCAGCAGCTTGGTGGTGGCAGATGAAGCTTTCTTT
>.|TRBV7-2|15|TRBJ1-1|.
CASSLAGLLNTEAFF
TGTGCCAGCAGCTTAGCTGGACTCCTGAACACTGAAGCTTTCTTT
>.|TRBV28|14|TRBJ2-1|once
CASHSEVAYNEQFF
TGTGCCAGCCATAGCGAGGTTGCCTACAATGAGCAGTTCTTC
>TRBD2|TRBV9|14|TRBJ2-1|.
CASSVGTSRHEQFF
TGTGCCAGCAGCGTCGGGACTAGCAGGCATGAGCAGTTCTTC
>TRBD1|TRBV4-1|16|TRBJ1-1|.
CASSQAPFIQGTEAFF
TGCGCCAGCAGCCAAGCTCCTTTTATACAGGGGACTGAAGCTTTCTTT
>TRBD1|TRBV30|15|TRBJ2-2|.
CAWTRDRGLVGELFF
TGTGCCTGGACCAGGGACAGGGGTCTAGTGGGGGAGCTGTTTTTT
>.|TRBV5-1|14|TRBJ2-3|once
CASSLEGGTDTQYF
TGCGCCAGCAGCTTGGAGGGGGGCACAGATACGCAGTATTTT